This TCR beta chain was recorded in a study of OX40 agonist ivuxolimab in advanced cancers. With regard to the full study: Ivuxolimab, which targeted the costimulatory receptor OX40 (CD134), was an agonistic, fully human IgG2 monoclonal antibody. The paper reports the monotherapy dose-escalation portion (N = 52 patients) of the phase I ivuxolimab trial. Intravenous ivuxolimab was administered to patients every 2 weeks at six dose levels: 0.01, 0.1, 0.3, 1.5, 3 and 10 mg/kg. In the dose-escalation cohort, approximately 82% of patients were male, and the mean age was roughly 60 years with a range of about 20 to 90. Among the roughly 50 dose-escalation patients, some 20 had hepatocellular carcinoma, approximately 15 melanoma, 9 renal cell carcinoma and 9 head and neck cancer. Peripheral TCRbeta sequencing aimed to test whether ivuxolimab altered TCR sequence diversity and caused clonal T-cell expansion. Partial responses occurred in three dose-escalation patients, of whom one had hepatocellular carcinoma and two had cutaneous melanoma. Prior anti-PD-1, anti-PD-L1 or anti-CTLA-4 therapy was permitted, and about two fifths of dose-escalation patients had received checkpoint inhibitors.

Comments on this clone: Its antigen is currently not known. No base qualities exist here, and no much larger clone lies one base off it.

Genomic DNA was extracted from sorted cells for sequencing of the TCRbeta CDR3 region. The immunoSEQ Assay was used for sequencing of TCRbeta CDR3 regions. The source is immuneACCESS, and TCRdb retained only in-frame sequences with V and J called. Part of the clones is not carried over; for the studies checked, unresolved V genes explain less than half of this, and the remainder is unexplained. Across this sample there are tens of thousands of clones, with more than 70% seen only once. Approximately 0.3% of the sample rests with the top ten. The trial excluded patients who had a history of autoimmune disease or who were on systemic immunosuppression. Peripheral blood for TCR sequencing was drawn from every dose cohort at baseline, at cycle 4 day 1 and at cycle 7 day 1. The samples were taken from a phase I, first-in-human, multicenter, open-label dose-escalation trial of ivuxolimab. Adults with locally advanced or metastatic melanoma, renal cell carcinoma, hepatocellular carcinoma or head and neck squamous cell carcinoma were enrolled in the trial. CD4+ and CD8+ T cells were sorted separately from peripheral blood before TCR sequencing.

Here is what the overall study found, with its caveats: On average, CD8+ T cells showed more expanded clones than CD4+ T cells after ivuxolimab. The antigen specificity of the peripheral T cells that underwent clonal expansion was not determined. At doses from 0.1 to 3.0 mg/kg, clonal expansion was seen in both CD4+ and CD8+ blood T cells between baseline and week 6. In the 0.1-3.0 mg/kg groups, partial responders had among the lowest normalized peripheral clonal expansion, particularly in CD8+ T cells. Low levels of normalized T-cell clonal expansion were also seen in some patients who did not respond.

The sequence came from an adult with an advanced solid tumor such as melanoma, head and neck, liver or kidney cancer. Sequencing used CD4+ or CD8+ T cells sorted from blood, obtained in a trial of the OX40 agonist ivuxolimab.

The nucleotide sequence reads as follows: TGTGCCAGCAAGGGGGGGGCACGTGAAGCTTTCTTT. This codes for CASKGGAREAFF. The chain is made from TRBV2 and TRBJ1-1; the D gene is possibly TRBD1, with 6 bases matching. Inclusive of the bounding cysteine and phenylalanine, the CDR3 is 12 residues long. Only CDR3 DNA is held: 36 bases, read in frame from base 1. V sheds 7 bases and J sheds 7 bases, leaving 13 bases between their ends. CDR1 SNHLY and CDR2 FYNNEI are derived from the germline V gene.